Listed below are T cell receptor beta chains from one sample, sequenced in a study of T cells in narcolepsy. Sequencing used immunoSEQ multiplex PCR; TCRdb keeps in-frame clones, though not all of them. This sample yields some 34,000 clones, of which around 84% are seen a single time; 2.3% belongs to the top ten. Sample: memory (CD45RA-) CD4+ T cells from blood. The source is a human donor in good health. The CDR3 runs from the conserved cysteine through the conserved F or W. Each record gives: CDR3 length, V gene, J gene, clone size, D gene, CDR3 DNA, CDR3 protein. The D gene is left open where the match is weak. Clone size is stated in some rows and not others, as once, few, many or a class when expanded.

len: 17
v_gene: TRBV19
j_gene: TRBJ1-3
abundance: NA
d_gene: NA
CDR3nt: TGTGCCAGTAGTATAGATCTCCCCCTAGCCTCTGGAAACACCATATATTTT
CDR3aa: CASSIDLPLASGNTIYF

len: 16
v_gene: TRBV6-6
j_gene: TRBJ1-2
abundance: few
d_gene: TRBD1
CDR3nt: TGTGCCAGCAACTCCATGGACAGGGGGTTTAACTATGGCTACACCTTC
CDR3aa: CASNSMDRGFNYGYTF

len: 14
v_gene: TRBV10-3
j_gene: TRBJ2-3
abundance: NA
d_gene: NA
CDR3nt: TGTGCCACTCAGCGGGACATAGCCACAGATACGCAGTATTTT
CDR3aa: CATQRDIATDTQYF

len: 13
v_gene: TRBV30
j_gene: TRBJ2-7
abundance: NA
d_gene: TRBD2
CDR3nt: TGTGCCTGGAGTTCCACGGGGGGAGGAGAGCAGTACTTC
CDR3aa: CAWSSTGGGEQYF

len: 14
v_gene: TRBV2
j_gene: TRBJ2-2
abundance: NA
d_gene: NA
CDR3nt: TGTGCCAGCAGTGACCTACAGGGAGCCGGGGAGCTGTTTTTT
CDR3aa: CASSDLQGAGELFF

len: 14
v_gene: TRBV4-1
j_gene: TRBJ1-2
abundance: few
d_gene: NA
CDR3nt: TGCGCCAGCAGCCAAGAAAGGACAGTCTATGGCTACACCTTC
CDR3aa: CASSQERTVYGYTF

len: 17
v_gene: TRBV11-2
j_gene: TRBJ1-3
abundance: NA
d_gene: NA
CDR3nt: TGTGCCAGCAGCTTAGATTCCGGGACCTACTCTGGAAACACCATATATTTT
CDR3aa: CASSLDSGTYSGNTIYF

len: 16
v_gene: TRBV28
j_gene: TRBJ1-1
abundance: NA
d_gene: TRBD1
CDR3nt: TGTGCCAGCAGTTCACCGGGACAGGGAAAGAACACTGAAGCTTTCTTT
CDR3aa: CASSSPGQGKNTEAFF

len: 13
v_gene: TRBV5-4
j_gene: TRBJ2-5
abundance: NA
d_gene: NA
CDR3nt: TGTGCCAGCAGCTTAGGACAGAAAGAGACCCAGTACTTC
CDR3aa: CASSLGQKETQYF

len: 15
v_gene: TRBV2
j_gene: TRBJ1-1
abundance: NA
d_gene: TRBD1
CDR3nt: TGTGCCAGCAGTACCCGACAGGGTAAGAACACTGAAGCTTTCTTT
CDR3aa: CASSTRQGKNTEAFF

len: 13
v_gene: TRBV7-2
j_gene: TRBJ2-5
abundance: once
d_gene: TRBD1
CDR3nt: TGTGCCAGCAGCTCTTACAGGGGAGAGACCCAGTACTTC
CDR3aa: CASSSYRGETQYF

len: 14
v_gene: TRBV6-1
j_gene: TRBJ1-3
abundance: once
d_gene: NA
CDR3nt: TGTGCCAGCAGTGATCAGGTCTCTGGAAACACCATATATTTT
CDR3aa: CASSDQVSGNTIYF

len: 16
v_gene: TRBV19
j_gene: TRBJ2-5
abundance: NA
d_gene: NA
CDR3nt: TGTGCCAGTAGTGCCGGGTCCAGAAGTCTCCAAGAGACCCAGTACTTC
CDR3aa: CASSAGSRSLQETQYF

len: 14
v_gene: TRBV19
j_gene: TRBJ1-2
abundance: NA
d_gene: NA
CDR3nt: TGTGCCAGTAGTTCGATCGGGACTTCCTATGGCTACACCTTC
CDR3aa: CASSSIGTSYGYTF

len: 15
v_gene: TRBV6-5
j_gene: TRBJ1-1
abundance: NA
d_gene: NA
CDR3nt: TGTGCCAGCAGTCCCCGTCTGGGGGAAGACACTGAAGCTTTCTTT
CDR3aa: CASSPRLGEDTEAFF

len: 15
v_gene: TRBV9
j_gene: TRBJ2-1
abundance: NA
d_gene: NA
CDR3nt: TGTGCCAGCAGCGTAGCTACCTCCCTCTACAATGAGCAGTTCTTC
CDR3aa: CASSVATSLYNEQFF

len: 15
v_gene: TRBV5-1
j_gene: TRBJ2-5
abundance: NA
d_gene: TRBD2
CDR3nt: TGCGCCAGCACTTGGGGAGCGGGGGGCCGAAGAACCCAGTACTTC
CDR3aa: CASTWGAGGRRTQYF

len: 13
v_gene: TRBV30
j_gene: TRBJ1-5
abundance: few
d_gene: NA
CDR3nt: TGTGCCTGGGGTGACCCCGTTCATCAGCCCCAGCATTTT
CDR3aa: CAWGDPVHQPQHF

len: 15
v_gene: TRBV2
j_gene: TRBJ1-6
abundance: NA
d_gene: TRBD1
CDR3nt: TGTGCCAGCTCTACGAGAACAGGGGGGCCTTCACCCCTCCACTTT
CDR3aa: CASSTRTGGPSPLHF

len: 15
v_gene: TRBV6-5
j_gene: TRBJ1-6
abundance: NA
d_gene: NA
CDR3nt: TGTGCCAGCAGTTATACTCACGGGGCGGATTCACCCCTCCACTTT
CDR3aa: CASSYTHGADSPLHF

len: 15
v_gene: TRBV10-1
j_gene: TRBJ2-3
abundance: NA
d_gene: NA
CDR3nt: TGCGCCAGCAGTGAGTGGAGACAGCCTCCAGATACGCAGTATTTT
CDR3aa: CASSEWRQPPDTQYF

len: 15
v_gene: TRBV7-6
j_gene: TRBJ2-5
abundance: NA
d_gene: TRBD2
CDR3nt: TGTGCCAGCAGCCCGGGACTAGCGGTTCAAGAGACCCAGTACTTC
CDR3aa: CASSPGLAVQETQYF

len: 12
v_gene: TRBV10-3
j_gene: TRBJ2-7
abundance: NA
d_gene: NA
CDR3nt: TGTGCCTCCGGCGGAATTACCAACGAGCAGTACTTC
CDR3aa: CASGGITNEQYF

len: 14
v_gene: TRBV6-1
j_gene: TRBJ1-2
abundance: NA
d_gene: NA
CDR3nt: TGTGCCAGCAGCCCGGCAGGGGTGATGGATGGCTACACCTTC
CDR3aa: CASSPAGVMDGYTF

len: 15
v_gene: TRBV1
j_gene: TRBJ2-1
abundance: NA
d_gene: NA
CDR3nt: TGCACCAGCAGTCCCTTAGGGCCCCCCTACAATGAGCAGTTCTTC
CDR3aa: CTSSPLGPPYNEQFF

len: 11
v_gene: TRBV30
j_gene: TRBJ1-4
abundance: NA
d_gene: NA
CDR3nt: TGTGCCTGGAGTGTGGGGGAAAAACTGTTTTTT
CDR3aa: CAWSVGEKLFF

len: 13
v_gene: TRBV6-1
j_gene: TRBJ1-1
abundance: NA
d_gene: NA
CDR3nt: TGTGCCAGCAAGGAGGGGGGCAACACTGAAGCTTTCTTT
CDR3aa: CASKEGGNTEAFF

len: 15
v_gene: TRBV6-5
j_gene: TRBJ2-7
abundance: NA
d_gene: TRBD1
CDR3nt: TGTGCCAGCAGTTCCCCGGGACAGAAGGCCTACGAGCAGTACTTC
CDR3aa: CASSSPGQKAYEQYF

len: 14
v_gene: TRBV10-3
j_gene: TRBJ2-7
abundance: NA
d_gene: NA
CDR3nt: TGTGCCATCAGTCGACAGGACTACTCCTACGAGCAGTACTTC
CDR3aa: CAISRQDYSYEQYF

len: 14
v_gene: TRBV5-1
j_gene: TRBJ2-5
abundance: NA
d_gene: NA
CDR3nt: TGCGCCAGCAGCTGGATAGACATCCAAGAGACCCAGTACTTC
CDR3aa: CASSWIDIQETQYF

len: 15
v_gene: TRBV5-1
j_gene: TRBJ2-1
abundance: NA
d_gene: NA
CDR3nt: TGCGCCAGCTCCGGTCAGGGAAGCTCCTACAATGAGCAGTTCTTC
CDR3aa: CASSGQGSSYNEQFF

len: 12
v_gene: TRBV30
j_gene: TRBJ2-7
abundance: NA
d_gene: NA
CDR3nt: TGTGCCTGGAGTGTTCTGTCCTACGAGCAGTACTTC
CDR3aa: CAWSVLSYEQYF

len: 14
v_gene: TRBV7-8
j_gene: TRBJ2-5
abundance: NA
d_gene: NA
CDR3nt: TGTGCCAGCAGCTTTATTTCGGATCAAGAGACCCAGTACTTC
CDR3aa: CASSFISDQETQYF

len: 11
v_gene: TRBV2
j_gene: TRBJ2-5
abundance: few
d_gene: TRBD1
CDR3nt: TGTGCCAGCTCACAGGGGGAGACCCAGTACTTC
CDR3aa: CASSQGETQYF

len: 15
v_gene: TRBV7-7
j_gene: TRBJ2-1
abundance: NA
d_gene: TRBD1
CDR3nt: TGTGCTAGCAGCTTGGGACAGGGGGTTGGCAATGAGCAGTTCTTC
CDR3aa: CASSLGQGVGNEQFF

len: 18
v_gene: TRBV5-1
j_gene: TRBJ2-2
abundance: once
d_gene: TRBD2
CDR3nt: TGCGCCAGCAGCCCGAGGGGGCGGGAGGGCACGAACACCGGGGAGCTGTTTTTT
CDR3aa: CASSPRGREGTNTGELFF

len: 17
v_gene: TRBV5-1
j_gene: TRBJ2-3
abundance: NA
d_gene: TRBD2
CDR3nt: TGCGCCAGCAGCCCGCGGCTAGCGGGAGTTAGGACAGATACGCAGTATTTT
CDR3aa: CASSPRLAGVRTDTQYF

len: 16
v_gene: TRBV7-8
j_gene: TRBJ1-2
abundance: NA
d_gene: NA
CDR3nt: TGTGCCAGCAGCACACCGGGACGGAGGGCCCTCTATGGCTACACCTTC
CDR3aa: CASSTPGRRALYGYTF

len: 14
v_gene: TRBV6-4
j_gene: TRBJ1-1
abundance: NA
d_gene: NA
CDR3nt: TGTGCCAGCAGGGGGACGGATGAGAACACTGAAGCTTTCTTT
CDR3aa: CASRGTDENTEAFF

len: 14
v_gene: TRBV18
j_gene: TRBJ2-3
abundance: NA
d_gene: NA
CDR3nt: TGTGCCAGCTCACCCACTGGGAGCACAGATACGCAGTATTTT
CDR3aa: CASSPTGSTDTQYF

len: 16
v_gene: TRBV19
j_gene: TRBJ1-5
abundance: NA
d_gene: TRBD1
CDR3nt: TGTGCCAGTAGTATTAGTCAGGGGGCTCCCAATCAGCCCCAGCATTTT
CDR3aa: CASSISQGAPNQPQHF

len: 12
v_gene: TRBV19
j_gene: TRBJ2-3
abundance: few
d_gene: NA
CDR3nt: TGTGCCAGTAGCTGGATTGGGGATACGCAGTATTTT
CDR3aa: CASSWIGDTQYF

len: 16
v_gene: TRBV6-1
j_gene: TRBJ1-1
abundance: once
d_gene: NA
CDR3nt: TGTGCCAGCAGTGACCCCTGGGGCCTGTTGAACACTGAAGCTTTCTTT
CDR3aa: CASSDPWGLLNTEAFF

len: 13
v_gene: TRBV6-1
j_gene: TRBJ1-4
abundance: NA
d_gene: NA
CDR3nt: TGTGCCAGCAGTGTAGGGACCGGAGAAAAACTGTTTTTT
CDR3aa: CASSVGTGEKLFF

len: 16
v_gene: TRBV5-1
j_gene: TRBJ2-3
abundance: NA
d_gene: NA
CDR3nt: TGCGCCAGCAGCTTGGCCCCCGTCGGGGTCACAGATACGCAGTATTTT
CDR3aa: CASSLAPVGVTDTQYF

len: 16
v_gene: TRBV30
j_gene: TRBJ1-1
abundance: NA
d_gene: NA
CDR3nt: TGTGCCTGGAGTGTAAAGCAAGGTAGGGGGTTGGCTGAAGCTTTCTTT
CDR3aa: CAWSVKQGRGLAEAFF

len: 15
v_gene: TRBV7-9
j_gene: TRBJ2-3
abundance: NA
d_gene: TRBD2
CDR3nt: TGTGCCAGCGGCAGGGCTAGCGGGGCCCCAGATACGCAGTATTTT
CDR3aa: CASGRASGAPDTQYF

len: 13
v_gene: TRBV25-1
j_gene: TRBJ1-1
abundance: NA
d_gene: NA
CDR3nt: TGTGCCAGCAAACAGGACCGGAACACTGAAGCTTTCTTT
CDR3aa: CASKQDRNTEAFF

len: 16
v_gene: TRBV28
j_gene: TRBJ1-6
abundance: NA
d_gene: TRBD1
CDR3nt: TGTGCCAGCAGTTTGAGCAGGGGGGACGGGAATTCACCCCTCCACTTT
CDR3aa: CASSLSRGDGNSPLHF

len: 11
v_gene: TRBV27
j_gene: TRBJ2-1
abundance: NA
d_gene: NA
CDR3nt: TGTGCCAGCAACCTTCGGGATGAGCAGTTCTTC
CDR3aa: CASNLRDEQFF

len: 14
v_gene: TRBV5-1
j_gene: TRBJ2-7
abundance: NA
d_gene: TRBD1
CDR3nt: TGCGCCAGCAGCTTGGGACAGGGGCCGTACGAGCAGTACTTC
CDR3aa: CASSLGQGPYEQYF

len: 14
v_gene: TRBV30
j_gene: TRBJ2-7
abundance: NA
d_gene: NA
CDR3nt: TGTGCCTGGAGTGTAGGAGGGGTCAGCTACGAGCAGTACTTC
CDR3aa: CAWSVGGVSYEQYF

len: 15
v_gene: TRBV19
j_gene: TRBJ2-1
abundance: NA
d_gene: NA
CDR3nt: TGTGCCAGTAGCCCCAGGGGTTGGATCGGAAGCGAGCAGTTCTTC
CDR3aa: CASSPRGWIGSEQFF

len: 13
v_gene: TRBV30
j_gene: TRBJ2-2
abundance: once
d_gene: NA
CDR3nt: TGTGCCTGTGGTCCACCCAACACCGGGGAGCTGTTTTTT
CDR3aa: CACGPPNTGELFF